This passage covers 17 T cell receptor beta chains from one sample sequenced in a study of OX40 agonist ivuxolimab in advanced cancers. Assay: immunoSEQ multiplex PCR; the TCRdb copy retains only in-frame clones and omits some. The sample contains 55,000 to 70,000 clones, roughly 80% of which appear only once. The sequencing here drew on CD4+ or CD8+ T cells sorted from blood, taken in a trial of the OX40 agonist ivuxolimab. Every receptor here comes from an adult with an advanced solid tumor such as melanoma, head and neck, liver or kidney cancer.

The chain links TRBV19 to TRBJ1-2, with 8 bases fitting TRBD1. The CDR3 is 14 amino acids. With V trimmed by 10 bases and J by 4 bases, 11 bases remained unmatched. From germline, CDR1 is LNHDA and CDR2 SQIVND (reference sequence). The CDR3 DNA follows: TGTGCCACCCGGACAGGGAGGGGTGTCTATGGCTACACCTTC. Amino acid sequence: CATRTGRGVYGYTF.

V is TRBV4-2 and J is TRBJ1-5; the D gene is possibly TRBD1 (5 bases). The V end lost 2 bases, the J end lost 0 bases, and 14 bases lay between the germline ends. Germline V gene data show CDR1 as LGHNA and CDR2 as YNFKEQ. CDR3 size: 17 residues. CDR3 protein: CASSQWGGGYSNQPQHF. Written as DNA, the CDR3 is TGTGCCAGCAGCCAATGGGGCGGAGGCTATAGCAATCAGCCCCAGCATTTT.

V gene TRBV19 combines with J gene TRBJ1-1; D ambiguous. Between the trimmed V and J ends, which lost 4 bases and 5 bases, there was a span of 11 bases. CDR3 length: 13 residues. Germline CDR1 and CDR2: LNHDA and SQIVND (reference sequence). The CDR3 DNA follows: TGTGCCAGTAGTAGTACCTGGGGAACTGAAGCTTTCTTT. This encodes CASSSTWGTEAFF.

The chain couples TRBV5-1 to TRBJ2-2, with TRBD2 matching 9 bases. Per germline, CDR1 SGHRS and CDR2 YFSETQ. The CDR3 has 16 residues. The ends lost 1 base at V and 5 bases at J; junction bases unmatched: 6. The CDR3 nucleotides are TGCGCCAGCAGCTTGAGGTCTAGCGGGGCTACCGGGGAGCTGTTTTTT. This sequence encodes CASSLRSSGATGELFF.

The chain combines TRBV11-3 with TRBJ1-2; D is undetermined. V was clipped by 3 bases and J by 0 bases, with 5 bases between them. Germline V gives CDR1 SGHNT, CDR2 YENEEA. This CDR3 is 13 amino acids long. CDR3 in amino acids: CASSFRANYGYTF. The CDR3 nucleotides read TGTGCCAGCAGCTTTAGAGCTAACTATGGCTACACCTTC.

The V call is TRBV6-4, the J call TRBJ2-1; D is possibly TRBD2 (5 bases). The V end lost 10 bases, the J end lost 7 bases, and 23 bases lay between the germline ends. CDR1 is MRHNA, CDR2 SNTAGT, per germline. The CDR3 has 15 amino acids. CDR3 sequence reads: CATAPQADLGNEQFF. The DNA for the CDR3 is TGTGCCACAGCCCCGCAAGCGGATCTAGGAAATGAGCAGTTCTTC.

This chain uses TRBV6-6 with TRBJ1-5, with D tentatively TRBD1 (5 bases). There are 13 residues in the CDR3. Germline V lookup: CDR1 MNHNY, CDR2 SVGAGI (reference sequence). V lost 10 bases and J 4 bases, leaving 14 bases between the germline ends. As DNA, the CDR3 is TGTGCCACCTCCGGGACGGTAAATCAGCCCCAGCATTTT. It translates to CATSGTVNQPQHF.

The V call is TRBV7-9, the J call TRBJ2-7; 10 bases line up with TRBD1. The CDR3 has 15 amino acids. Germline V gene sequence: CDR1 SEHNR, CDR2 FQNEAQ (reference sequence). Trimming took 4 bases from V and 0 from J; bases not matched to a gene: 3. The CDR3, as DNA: TGTGCCAGCAGCTCGGACAGGGGGAGCTCCTACGAGCAGTACTTC. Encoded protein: CASSSDRGSSYEQYF.

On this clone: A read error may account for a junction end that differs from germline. The CDR3 DNA follows: TGTGCCAGCAGCCAAGACGAAGGGCCGGCCCTCTTC. Translated, it gives CASSQDEGPALF. The rearrangement uses TRBV4-2 and TRBJ2-1, with D hard to call. This CDR3 has 12 amino acids. Looked up from germline, CDR1 is LGHNA and CDR2 is YNFKEQ.

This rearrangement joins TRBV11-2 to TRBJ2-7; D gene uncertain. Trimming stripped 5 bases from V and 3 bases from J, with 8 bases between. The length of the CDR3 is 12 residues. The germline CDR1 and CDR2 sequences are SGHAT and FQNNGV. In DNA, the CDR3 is TGTGCCAGCAGCAGACACAGCTACGAGCAGTACTTC. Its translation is CASSRHSYEQYF.

Written as DNA, the CDR3 is TGTGCCAGCAGCCAAGGGGCGACAGGGGGAAAAAGTGGCTATGGCTACACCTTC. It codes for CASSQGATGGKSGYGYTF. This chain uses TRBV14 with TRBJ1-2, with TRBD1 identical over 9 bases. The CDR3 spans 18 residues. The V segment lost 1 base and the J segment 4 bases; nucleotides outside the gene matches: 13. CDR1 is SGHDN and CDR2 is FVKESK in the germline V gene.

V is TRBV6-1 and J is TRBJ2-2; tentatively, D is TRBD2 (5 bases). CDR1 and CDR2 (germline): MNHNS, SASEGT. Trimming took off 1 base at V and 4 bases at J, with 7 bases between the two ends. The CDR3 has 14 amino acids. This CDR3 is CASSEGRGTGELFF. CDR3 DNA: TGTGCCAGCAGTGAAGGCCGGGGCACCGGGGAGCTGTTTTTT.

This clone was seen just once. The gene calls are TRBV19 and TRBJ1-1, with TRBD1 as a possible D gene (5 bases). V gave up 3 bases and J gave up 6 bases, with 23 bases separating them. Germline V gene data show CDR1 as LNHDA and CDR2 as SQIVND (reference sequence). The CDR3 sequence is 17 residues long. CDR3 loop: CASSISRAHQFSAEAFF. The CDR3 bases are TGTGCCAGTAGTATTTCCAGGGCTCACCAATTTAGTGCTGAAGCTTTCTTT.

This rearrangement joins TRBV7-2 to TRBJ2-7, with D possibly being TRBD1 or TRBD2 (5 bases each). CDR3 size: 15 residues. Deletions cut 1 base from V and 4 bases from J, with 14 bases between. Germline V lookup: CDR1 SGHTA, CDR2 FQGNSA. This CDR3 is CASSLDGTGSYEQYF. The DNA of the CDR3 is TGTGCCAGCAGCTTAGATGGGACCGGTTCGTACGAGCAGTACTTC.

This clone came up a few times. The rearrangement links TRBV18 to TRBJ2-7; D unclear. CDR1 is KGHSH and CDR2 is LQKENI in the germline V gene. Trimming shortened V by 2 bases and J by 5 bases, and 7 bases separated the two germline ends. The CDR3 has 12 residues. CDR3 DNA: TGTGCCAGCTCACCAGAAACAAACGAGCAGTACTTC. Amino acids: CASSPETNEQYF.

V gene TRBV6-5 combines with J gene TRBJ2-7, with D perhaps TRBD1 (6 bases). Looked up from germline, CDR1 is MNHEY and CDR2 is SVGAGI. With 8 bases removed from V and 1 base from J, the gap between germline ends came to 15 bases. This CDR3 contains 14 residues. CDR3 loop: CASLGKGESYEQYF. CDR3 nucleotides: TGTGCCAGCCTGGGGAAGGGGGAATCCTACGAGCAGTACTTC.

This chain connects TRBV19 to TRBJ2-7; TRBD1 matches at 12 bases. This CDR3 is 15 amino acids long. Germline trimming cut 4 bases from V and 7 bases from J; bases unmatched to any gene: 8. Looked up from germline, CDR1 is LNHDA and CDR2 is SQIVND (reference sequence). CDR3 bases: TGTGCCAGTAGTACCCCCGGGACAGGGGGCTGGGAGCAGTACTTC. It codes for CASSTPGTGGWEQYF.